These 13 T cell receptor beta chains share one sample of origin, sequenced in a study of cytomegalovirus exposure and HLA in healthy donors. Primers: 60 Vbeta forward and 13 Jbeta reverse. Libraries were prepared by immunoSEQ multiplex PCR; TCRdb keeps only in-frame clonotypes and omits some of them. This sample has about 170,000 clones; about three quarters occur once, and the top ten carry 0.6% to 0.9%. The specimen sequenced was PBMCs. These receptors came from a female donor in good health and CMV-seronegative.

The rearrangement joins TRBV7-2 to TRBJ2-6; 9 nucleotides align to TRBD2. V lost 1 base, J lost 3 bases, and 7 bases stayed unmatched. The CDR3 sequence is 18 residues long. From germline, CDR1 is SGHTA and CDR2 FQGNSA. CDR3 sequence (DNA): TGTGCCAGCAGCTTAGTAGGCGGGGGGGCCGGTGGGGCCAACGTCCTGACTTTC. Its protein is CASSLVGGGAGGANVLTF.

The chain recombines TRBV29-1 with TRBJ2-1; 8 bases are a match to TRBD2. The CDR3 has 14 residues. Losses at the gene ends were 0 bases for V and 3 bases for J; bases not matched to a gene: 1. Germline V gives CDR1 SQVTM, CDR2 ANQGSEA. CDR3 DNA sequence: TGCAGCGTTGAAGAAGCGGGGGACTACAATGAGCAGTTCTTC. Translated: CSVEEAGDYNEQFF.

This clone was found a few times. V is TRBV5-6 and J is TRBJ2-4; 11 nucleotides agree with TRBD1. V gave up 3 bases and J gave up 7 bases; unmatched junction bases: 15. CDR3 size: 18 residues. Looked up from germline, CDR1 is SGHDT and CDR2 is YYEEEE. Here the CDR3 DNA reads TGTGCCAGCAGCTCTTTCGGACAGGGGGCTCGATTGGTGAACATTCAGTACTTC. Protein sequence: CASSSFGQGARLVNIQYF.

The chain joins TRBV19 to TRBJ1-2, with 9 bases aligning to TRBD1. The J segment lost 7 bases and the V segment lost 7 bases, leaving 7 bases of the junction unmatched. CDR3 length: 13 amino acids. Germline values: CDR1 LNHDA, CDR2 SQIVND (reference sequence). In DNA form, the CDR3 reads TGTGCCAGTAATATCGTGGGACAGGGTGGCTACACCTTC. Amino acid sequence: CASNIVGQGGYTF. Full variable domain (missing parts from reference TRBV19 and TRBJ1-2): DGGITQSPKYLFRKEGQNVTLSCEQNLNHDAMYWYRQDPGQGLRLIYYSQIVNDFQKGDIAEGYSVSREKKESFPLTVTSAQKNPTAFYLCASNIVGQGGYTFGSGTRLTVV.

J is TRBJ2-2 and V is TRBV30; 13 positions match TRBD2. This CDR3 is 20 amino acids long. Germline assignment: CDR1 GTSNPN and CDR2 SVGIG (reference sequence). J lost 3 bases, V lost 0 bases, and 13 bases had no gene match. The CDR3 DNA follows: TGTGCCTGGAGTGTATCCCGGACTAGCGGGAGATTTCTGCACACCGGGGAGCTGTTTTTT. Encoded protein: CAWSVSRTSGRFLHTGELFF.

This clone was detected a few times. V and J are TRBV7-2 and TRBJ2-3; perhaps TRBD2 as D (6 bases). Trimming removed 5 bases from V and 3 bases from J, with 9 bases in between. The CDR3 runs 13 residues. Germline V gives CDR1 SGHTA, CDR2 FQGNSA. CDR3 region: CASSREVTDTQYF. For the CDR3, the DNA is TGTGCCAGCAGCAGGGAGGTGACAGATACGCAGTATTTT.

The rearrangement joins TRBV7-9 to TRBJ1-5; a weak D match, TRBD1 (6 bases). V lost 3 bases to trimming and J lost 7 bases, with 10 bases between them. Germline CDR1 reads SEHNR; CDR2 reads FQNEAQ (reference sequence). The CDR3 covers 13 residues. The CDR3, as DNA: TGTGCCAGCAGCTTGCAGGGGCAGCAGCCCCAGCATTTT. This gives the protein CASSLQGQQPQHF.

The chain carries TRBV7-9 and TRBJ2-7, with D unclear. CDR1 SEHNR and CDR2 FQNEAQ come from the germline V gene (reference sequence). The CDR3 runs to 12 residues. The V gene lost 6 bases and the J gene lost 2 bases, with 8 bases spanning the gap. CDR3 loop: CASSYATYEQYF. CDR3 sequence (DNA): TGTGCCAGCAGTTACGCTACCTACGAGCAGTACTTC. The full variable domain, rest sourced from reference TRBV7-9 and TRBJ2-7, is DTGVSQNPRHKITKRGQNVTFRCDPISEHNRLYWYRQTLGQGPEFLTYFQNEAQLEKSRLLSDRFSAERPKGSFSTLEIQRTEQGDSAMYLCASSYATYEQYFGPGTRLTVT.

J is TRBJ1-1 and V is TRBV5-1, with TRBD1 identical over 7 bases. Germline V gene data show CDR1 as SGHRS and CDR2 as YFSETQ. The junction had 1 base not matched to a gene; V was cut back by 0 bases and J by 2 bases. This CDR3 spans 14 amino acids. This chain's CDR3 is CASSLEGANTEAFF. The CDR3 DNA reads as TGCGCCAGCAGCTTGGAGGGGGCTAACACTGAAGCTTTCTTT.

The CDR3 coding sequence is TGTGCCAGCAGTCAGGGACTAAACACCGGGGAGCTGTTTTTT. Its protein product is CASSQGLNTGELFF. The chain employs TRBV6-6 and TRBJ2-2, with 7 bases fitting TRBD2. Looked up from germline, CDR1 is MNHNY and CDR2 is SVGAGI (reference sequence). V gave up 5 bases and J gave up 2 bases; unmatched junction bases: 2. The CDR3 sequence is 14 residues long.

The V call is TRBV7-2, the J call TRBJ2-7; 13 positions match TRBD2. Germline assignment: CDR1 SGHTA and CDR2 FQGNSA. Trimming removed 5 bases from V and 6 bases from J; junction bases left unmatched: 7. The CDR3 loop spans 15 amino acids. CDR3 residues: CASSIGLAGVTEQYF. The DNA of the CDR3 is TGTGCCAGCAGCATAGGACTAGCGGGAGTTACCGAGCAGTACTTC.

The V call is TRBV5-1, the J call TRBJ1-1, with D unresolved. The V end was cut by 5 bases, the J end by 0 bases, with 11 bases between. CDR1 is SGHRS, CDR2 YFSETQ, per germline. CDR3 length: 14 residues. The CDR3 is CASSTEPLNTEAFF. The CDR3 region has the DNA TGCGCCAGCAGTACGGAGCCATTGAACACTGAAGCTTTCTTT. The entire variable domain, with the rest obtained from reference TRBV5-1 and TRBJ1-1, is as follows: KAGVTQTPRYLIKTRGQQVTLSCSPISGHRSVSWYQQTPGQGLQFLFEYFSETQRNKGNFPGRFSGRQFSNSRSEMNVSTLELGDSALYLCASSTEPLNTEAFFGQGTRLTVV.

The count of this clone is one. The chain is built from TRBV5-1 and TRBJ2-1; 10 bases fit TRBD2. The ends lost 4 bases at V and 0 bases at J; junction bases unmatched: 10. The CDR3 has 18 residues. Germline V gene sequence: CDR1 SGHRS, CDR2 YFSETQ. The CDR3 here is CASSPRLAGINSYNEQFF. In DNA form, the CDR3 reads TGCGCCAGCAGCCCGAGACTAGCGGGCATCAACTCCTACAATGAGCAGTTCTTC. Looking up the rest from reference TRBV5-1 and TRBJ2-1 gives the full variable domain: KAGVTQTPRYLIKTRGQQVTLSCSPISGHRSVSWYQQTPGQGLQFLFEYFSETQRNKGNFPGRFSGRQFSNSRSEMNVSTLELGDSALYLCASSPRLAGINSYNEQFFGPGTRLTVL.